The rows below give T cell receptor beta chains drawn from one sample of a study of blood T cells in healthy people across ages. Each CDR3 protein gets one entry after TCRdb re-called the 5' RACE reads with MiXCR. This table has about 650,000 distinct CDR3 sequences, around 50% appearing once. Material for sequencing was blood. The origin of the receptors is a woman at least 80 years old in good health. The conserved cysteine and the conserved F or W are not part of the CDR3 here. A D gene is named only where the DNA matches it firmly. Where a row states a size, it is once, few, many or the class of an expanded clone; other rows omit it.

abundance | j_gene | v_gene | d_gene | CDR3aa
few | TRBJ2-3 | TRBV27 | TRBD1 | ASSLYGTADTQY
- | TRBJ2-3 | TRBV13 | TRBD2 | ASSLMGLAGTDTQY
- | TRBJ2-3 | TRBV4-3 | - | ASSQDGANGADTQY
- | TRBJ2-1 | TRBV7-2 | TRBD2 | ASSPWTSERNEQF
- | TRBJ1-4 | TRBV5-1 | TRBD1 | ASSLRTGGNEKLF
few | TRBJ2-5 | TRBV9 | - | ASSVGQLRFQETQY
- | TRBJ2-5 | TRBV20-1 | TRBD1 | SARPGQGSETQY
many | TRBJ2-7 | TRBV3-1 | - | ASSQDRAYEQY
- | TRBJ2-7 | TRBV7-2 | - | ASSSRDGRWSYEQY
many | TRBJ2-7 | TRBV5-5 | - | ASSGGLDWEQY
many | TRBJ2-1 | TRBV3-1 | TRBD2 | ASSPQVAGAGEQF